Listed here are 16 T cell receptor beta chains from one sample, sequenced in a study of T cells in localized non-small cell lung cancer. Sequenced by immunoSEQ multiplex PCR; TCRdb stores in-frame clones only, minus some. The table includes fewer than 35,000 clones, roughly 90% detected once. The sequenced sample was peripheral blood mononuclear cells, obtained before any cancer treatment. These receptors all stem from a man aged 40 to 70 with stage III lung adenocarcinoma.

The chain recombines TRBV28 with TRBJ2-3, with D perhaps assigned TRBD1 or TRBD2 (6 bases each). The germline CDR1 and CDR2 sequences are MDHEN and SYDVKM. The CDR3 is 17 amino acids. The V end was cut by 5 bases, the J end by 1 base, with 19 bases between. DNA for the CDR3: TGTGCCAGCAGTAATAGTTTGGGGGGCGGGGGCACAGATACGCAGTATTTT. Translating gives CASSNSLGGGGTDTQYF.

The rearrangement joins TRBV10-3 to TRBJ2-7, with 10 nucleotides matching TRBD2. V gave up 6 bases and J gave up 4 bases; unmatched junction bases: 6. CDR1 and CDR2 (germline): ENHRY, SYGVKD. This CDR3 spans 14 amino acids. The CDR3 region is CAISVSGGPYEQYF. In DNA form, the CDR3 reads TGTGCCATCAGCGTTAGCGGGGGGCCTTACGAGCAGTACTTC.

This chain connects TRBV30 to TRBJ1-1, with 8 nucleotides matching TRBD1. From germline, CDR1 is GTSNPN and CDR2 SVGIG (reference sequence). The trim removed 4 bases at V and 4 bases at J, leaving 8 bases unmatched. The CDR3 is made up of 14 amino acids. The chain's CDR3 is CAWIQGARITEAFF. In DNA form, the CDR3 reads TGTGCCTGGATTCAGGGGGCGCGGATCACTGAAGCTTTCTTT.

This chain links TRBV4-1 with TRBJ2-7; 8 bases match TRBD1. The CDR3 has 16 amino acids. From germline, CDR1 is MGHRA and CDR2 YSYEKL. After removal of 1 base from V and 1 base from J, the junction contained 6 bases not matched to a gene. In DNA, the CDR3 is TGCGCCAGCAGCCAAGCGTTTGGACAGGGTTCCTACGAGCAGTACTTC. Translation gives CASSQAFGQGSYEQYF.

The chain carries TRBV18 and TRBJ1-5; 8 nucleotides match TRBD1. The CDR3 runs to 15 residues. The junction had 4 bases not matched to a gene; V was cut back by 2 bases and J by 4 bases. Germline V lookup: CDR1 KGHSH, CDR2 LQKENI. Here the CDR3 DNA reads TGTGCCAGCTCACCAGGACAGGGAGAGAATCAGCCCCAGCATTTT. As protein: CASSPGQGENQPQHF.

The CDR3 coding sequence is TGTGCCAGCAGTGACTCCGGCCTAGCGGTGTCCTACAATGAGCAGTTCTTC. Translating gives CASSDSGLAVSYNEQFF. The rearrangement uses TRBV6-4 and TRBJ2-1, with TRBD2 matching 7 bases. This CDR3 is built from 17 residues. Trimming removed 0 bases from V and 1 base from J; junction bases left unmatched: 6. Germline V gives CDR1 MRHNA, CDR2 SNTAGT.

The CDR3 here is CASNGGGETQYF. The DNA of the CDR3 is TGTGCCAGCAATGGGGGTGGAGAGACCCAGTACTTC. The chain uses TRBV6-5 and TRBJ2-5, with D possibly being TRBD1 or TRBD2 (5 bases each). This CDR3 comprises 12 residues. V was pared by 7 bases and J by 4 bases, with 10 bases between. The germline gives CDR1 MNHEY, CDR2 SVGAGI.

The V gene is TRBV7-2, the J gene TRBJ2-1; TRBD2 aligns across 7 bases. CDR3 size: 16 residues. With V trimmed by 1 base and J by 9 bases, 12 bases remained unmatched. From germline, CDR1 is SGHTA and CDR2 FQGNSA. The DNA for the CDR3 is TGTGCCAGCAGCTTAGGATTGACGCGGGGGACGGGTGAGCAGTTCTTC. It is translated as CASSLGLTRGTGEQFF. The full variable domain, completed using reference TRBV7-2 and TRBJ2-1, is GAGVSQSPSNKVTEKGKDVELRCDPISGHTALYWYRQSLGQGLEFLIYFQGNSAPDKSGLPSDRFSAERTGGSVSTLTIQRTQQEDSAVYLCASSLGLTRGTGEQFFGPGTRLTVL.

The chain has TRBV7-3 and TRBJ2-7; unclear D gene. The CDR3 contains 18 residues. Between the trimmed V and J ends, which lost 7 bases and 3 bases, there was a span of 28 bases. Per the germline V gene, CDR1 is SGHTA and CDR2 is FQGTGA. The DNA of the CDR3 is TGTGCCAGCATCCTACACCGGGCCACATCCCGCTTTGTCTACGAGCAGTACTTC. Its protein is CASILHRATSRFVYEQYF.

CDR3 sequence: CASSQEDKSIQYF. The CDR3 nucleotides read TGCGCCAGCAGCCAAGAAGACAAGAGCATTCAGTACTTC. The V call is TRBV4-1, the J call TRBJ2-4; D gene ambiguous. V lost 0 bases, J lost 9 bases, and 9 bases lay in between. Germline values: CDR1 MGHRA, CDR2 YSYEKL. There are 13 residues in the CDR3.

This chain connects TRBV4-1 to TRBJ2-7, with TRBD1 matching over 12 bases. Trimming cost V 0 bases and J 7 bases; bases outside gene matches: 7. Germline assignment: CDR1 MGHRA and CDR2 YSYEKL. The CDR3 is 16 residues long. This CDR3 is CASSQDPGTGGREQYF. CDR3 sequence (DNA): TGCGCCAGCAGCCAAGATCCCGGGACAGGGGGCCGGGAGCAGTACTTC.

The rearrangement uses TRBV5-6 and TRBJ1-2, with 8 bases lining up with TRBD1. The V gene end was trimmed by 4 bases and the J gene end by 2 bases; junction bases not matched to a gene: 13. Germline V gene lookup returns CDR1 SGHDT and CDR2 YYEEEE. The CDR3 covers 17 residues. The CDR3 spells CASSVRDRPTANYGYTF. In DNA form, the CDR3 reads TGTGCCAGCAGCGTGAGGGACAGGCCAACCGCGAACTATGGCTACACCTTC.

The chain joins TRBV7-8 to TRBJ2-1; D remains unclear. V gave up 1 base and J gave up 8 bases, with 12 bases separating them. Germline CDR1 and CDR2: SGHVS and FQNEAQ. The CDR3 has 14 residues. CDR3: CASSLEARLDEQFF. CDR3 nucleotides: TGTGCCAGCAGCTTAGAGGCCAGACTGGATGAGCAGTTCTTC.

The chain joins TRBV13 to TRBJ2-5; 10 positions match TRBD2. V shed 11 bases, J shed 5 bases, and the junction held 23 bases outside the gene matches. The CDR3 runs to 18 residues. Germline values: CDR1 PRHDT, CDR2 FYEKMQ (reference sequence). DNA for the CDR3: TGTGCCGCTAGGGCTAGCGGGGGCCACCGCTGGGGTATTGAGACCCAGTACTTC. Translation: CAARASGGHRWGIETQYF.

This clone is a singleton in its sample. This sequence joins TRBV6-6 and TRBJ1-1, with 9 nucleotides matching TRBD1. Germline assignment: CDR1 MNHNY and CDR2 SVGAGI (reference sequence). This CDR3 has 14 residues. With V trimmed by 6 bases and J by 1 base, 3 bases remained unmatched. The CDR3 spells CASSLGQGNTEAFF. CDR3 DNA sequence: TGTGCCAGCAGCCTGGGACAGGGGAACACTGAAGCTTTCTTT.

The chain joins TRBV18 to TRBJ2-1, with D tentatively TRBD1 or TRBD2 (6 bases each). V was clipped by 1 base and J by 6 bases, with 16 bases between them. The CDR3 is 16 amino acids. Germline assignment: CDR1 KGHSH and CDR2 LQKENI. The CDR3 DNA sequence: TGTGCCAGCTCACCACGGAAGGGGGGCCTACTCAATGAGCAGTTCTTC. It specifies CASSPRKGGLLNEQFF.